This record looks at one T cell receptor beta chain sequence and its context. Its antigen is currently not known. No much larger clonotype is one base removed from it; base qualities were not supplied. The trial excluded patients who had a history of autoimmune disease or who were on systemic immunosuppression. Peripheral blood for TCR sequencing was drawn from every dose cohort at baseline, at cycle 4 day 1 and at cycle 7 day 1. Samples came from an open-label, multicenter, first-in-human phase I dose-escalation trial of ivuxolimab. Adults with locally advanced or metastatic melanoma, renal cell carcinoma, hepatocellular carcinoma or head and neck squamous cell carcinoma were enrolled in the trial. Before TCR sequencing, CD4+ T cells and CD8+ T cells from peripheral blood were sorted into separate populations. These data are taken from a study of OX40 agonist ivuxolimab in advanced cancers. Regarding the research as a whole: Ivuxolimab, which targeted the costimulatory receptor OX40 (CD134), was an agonistic, fully human IgG2 monoclonal antibody. Intravenous ivuxolimab was administered to patients every 2 weeks at six dose levels: 0.01, 0.1, 0.3, 1.5, 3 and 10 mg/kg. Of the roughly 50 dose-escalation patients, hepatocellular carcinoma was present in about 20, melanoma in approximately 15, renal cell carcinoma in 9 and head and neck cancer in 9. In the dose-escalation cohort, approximately 80% of patients were male, and the mean age was 60 years with a range of roughly 20 to 80. Patients were allowed to have had prior anti-PD-1, anti-PD-L1 or anti-CTLA-4 therapy, and approximately 40% of the dose-escalation patients had previously received checkpoint inhibitors. Partial responses occurred in three dose-escalation patients, of whom one had hepatocellular carcinoma and two had cutaneous melanoma. Peripheral TCRbeta sequencing aimed to test whether ivuxolimab altered TCR sequence diversity and caused clonal T-cell expansion. The paper reports the monotherapy dose-escalation portion (N of about 47 patients) of the phase I ivuxolimab trial.

Genomic DNA was extracted from sorted cells for sequencing of the TCRbeta CDR3 region. TCRbeta CDR3 regions were sequenced using the immunoSEQ Assay. The source is immuneACCESS, and TCRdb retained only in-frame sequences with V and J called. Part of the clones is not carried over; for the studies checked, unresolved V genes explain less than half of this, and the remainder is unexplained. In all, the sample holds about 17,000 clones, and around 80% of those were seen once. More than 2% of the sample is held by the ten biggest clonotypes. V is shortened by 3 bases, J by 6 bases, and the region joining them spans 11 bases. Based on the germline V gene (reference sequence), the CDR1 and CDR2 sequences are SGHNT and YYREEE. Taken from cysteine to phenylalanine, the CDR3 has 13 residues. Of all the DNA, just the CDR3 is kept, 39 bases in frame from base 1. What the study reported, not specific to this receptor: At doses of 0.1 to 3.0 mg/kg, clonal expansion of both CD4+ and CD8+ T cells in blood was seen between baseline and week 6. Low levels of normalized T-cell clonal expansion were also shown by some nonresponding patients. Which antigens the clonally expanded peripheral T cells were specific for was not determined. After ivuxolimab, CD8+ T cells had more expanded clones than CD4+ T cells on average. In partial responders in the 0.1-3.0 mg/kg groups, normalized peripheral clonal expansion was found to be among the lowest, especially among CD8+ T cells.

The rearrangement joined TRBV5-4 to TRBJ2-3, with the D segment identity uncertain. The sequencing used CD4+ or CD8+ T cells sorted from blood, collected in a trial of the OX40 agonist ivuxolimab. The receptor was isolated from an adult with an advanced solid tumor such as melanoma, head and neck, liver or kidney cancer. The DNA is TGTGCCAGCAGCTCCTGGACCGCCGATACGCAGTATTTT. This yields the protein CASSSWTADTQYF.